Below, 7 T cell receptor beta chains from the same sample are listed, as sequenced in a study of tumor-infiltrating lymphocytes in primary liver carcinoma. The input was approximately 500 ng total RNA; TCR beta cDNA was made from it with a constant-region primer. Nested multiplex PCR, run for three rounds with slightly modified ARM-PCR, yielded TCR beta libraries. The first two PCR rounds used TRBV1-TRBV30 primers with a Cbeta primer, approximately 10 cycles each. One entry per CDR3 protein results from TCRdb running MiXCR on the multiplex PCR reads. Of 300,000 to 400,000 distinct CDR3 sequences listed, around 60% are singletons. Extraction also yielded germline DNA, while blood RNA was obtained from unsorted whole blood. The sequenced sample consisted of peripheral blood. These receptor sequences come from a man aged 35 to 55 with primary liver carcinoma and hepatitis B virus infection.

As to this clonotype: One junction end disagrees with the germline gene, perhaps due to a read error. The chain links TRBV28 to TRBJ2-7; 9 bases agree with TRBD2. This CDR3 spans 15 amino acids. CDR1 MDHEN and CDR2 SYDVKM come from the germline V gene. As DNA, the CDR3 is TGTACCAGCAGATCCCCTAGCGGGGACCTCTACGAGCAGTACTTC. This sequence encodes CTSRSPSGDLYEQYF.

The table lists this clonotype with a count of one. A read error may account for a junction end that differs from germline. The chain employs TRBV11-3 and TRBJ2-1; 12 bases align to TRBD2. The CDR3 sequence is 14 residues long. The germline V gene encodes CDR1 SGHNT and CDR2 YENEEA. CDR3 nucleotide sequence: TGTGTCAGCAGCTCAGGACTAGCGGGGAATGAGCAGTTCTTC. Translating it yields CVSSSGLAGNEQFF.

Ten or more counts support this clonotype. CDR3 sequence (DNA): TGTGCCATCAGCACCCCCCGGGACAGTAACACCGGGGAGCTGTTTTTT. It codes for CAISTPRDSNTGELFF. The gene calls are TRBV10-3 and TRBJ2-2; TRBD1 agrees at 7 bases. Germline assignment: CDR1 ENHRY and CDR2 SYGVKD. V lost 6 bases and J lost 2; bases outside the gene matches: 9. This CDR3 contains 16 residues.

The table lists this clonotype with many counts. The CDR3, as DNA: TGTGCCAGCGGACCCGATGGGGGGGACGAGACCCAGTACTTC. This sequence encodes CASGPDGGDETQYF. The chain employs TRBV6-5 and TRBJ2-5; 7 nucleotides line up with TRBD2. V gave up 8 bases and J gave up 5 bases; unmatched junction bases: 11. CDR1 is MNHEY, CDR2 SVGAGI, per germline. The CDR3 extends over 14 amino acids.

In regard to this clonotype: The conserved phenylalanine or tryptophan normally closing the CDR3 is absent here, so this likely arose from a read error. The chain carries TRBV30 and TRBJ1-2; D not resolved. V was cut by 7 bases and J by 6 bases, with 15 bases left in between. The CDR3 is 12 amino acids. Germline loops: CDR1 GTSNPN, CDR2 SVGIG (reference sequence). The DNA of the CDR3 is TGTGCCTACCCAGAAGGGTTCGATGGCTACACCTTA. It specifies CAYPEGFDGYTL.

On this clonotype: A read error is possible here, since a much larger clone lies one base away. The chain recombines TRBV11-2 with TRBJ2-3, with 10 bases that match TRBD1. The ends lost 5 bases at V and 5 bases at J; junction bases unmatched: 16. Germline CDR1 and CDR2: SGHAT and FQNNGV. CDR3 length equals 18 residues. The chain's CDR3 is CASSRRPGTGAPIDTQYF. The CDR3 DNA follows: TGTGCCAGCAGCCGCCGACCCGGGACAGGGGCACCCATAGATACGCAGTATTTT.

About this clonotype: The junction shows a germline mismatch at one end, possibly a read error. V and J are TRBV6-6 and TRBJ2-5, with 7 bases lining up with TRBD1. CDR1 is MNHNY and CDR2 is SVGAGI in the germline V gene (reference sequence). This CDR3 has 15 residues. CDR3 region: CVSSYLGQSQETQYF. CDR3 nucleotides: TGTGTCAGCAGTTACCTGGGACAGTCCCAAGAGACCCAGTACTTC.